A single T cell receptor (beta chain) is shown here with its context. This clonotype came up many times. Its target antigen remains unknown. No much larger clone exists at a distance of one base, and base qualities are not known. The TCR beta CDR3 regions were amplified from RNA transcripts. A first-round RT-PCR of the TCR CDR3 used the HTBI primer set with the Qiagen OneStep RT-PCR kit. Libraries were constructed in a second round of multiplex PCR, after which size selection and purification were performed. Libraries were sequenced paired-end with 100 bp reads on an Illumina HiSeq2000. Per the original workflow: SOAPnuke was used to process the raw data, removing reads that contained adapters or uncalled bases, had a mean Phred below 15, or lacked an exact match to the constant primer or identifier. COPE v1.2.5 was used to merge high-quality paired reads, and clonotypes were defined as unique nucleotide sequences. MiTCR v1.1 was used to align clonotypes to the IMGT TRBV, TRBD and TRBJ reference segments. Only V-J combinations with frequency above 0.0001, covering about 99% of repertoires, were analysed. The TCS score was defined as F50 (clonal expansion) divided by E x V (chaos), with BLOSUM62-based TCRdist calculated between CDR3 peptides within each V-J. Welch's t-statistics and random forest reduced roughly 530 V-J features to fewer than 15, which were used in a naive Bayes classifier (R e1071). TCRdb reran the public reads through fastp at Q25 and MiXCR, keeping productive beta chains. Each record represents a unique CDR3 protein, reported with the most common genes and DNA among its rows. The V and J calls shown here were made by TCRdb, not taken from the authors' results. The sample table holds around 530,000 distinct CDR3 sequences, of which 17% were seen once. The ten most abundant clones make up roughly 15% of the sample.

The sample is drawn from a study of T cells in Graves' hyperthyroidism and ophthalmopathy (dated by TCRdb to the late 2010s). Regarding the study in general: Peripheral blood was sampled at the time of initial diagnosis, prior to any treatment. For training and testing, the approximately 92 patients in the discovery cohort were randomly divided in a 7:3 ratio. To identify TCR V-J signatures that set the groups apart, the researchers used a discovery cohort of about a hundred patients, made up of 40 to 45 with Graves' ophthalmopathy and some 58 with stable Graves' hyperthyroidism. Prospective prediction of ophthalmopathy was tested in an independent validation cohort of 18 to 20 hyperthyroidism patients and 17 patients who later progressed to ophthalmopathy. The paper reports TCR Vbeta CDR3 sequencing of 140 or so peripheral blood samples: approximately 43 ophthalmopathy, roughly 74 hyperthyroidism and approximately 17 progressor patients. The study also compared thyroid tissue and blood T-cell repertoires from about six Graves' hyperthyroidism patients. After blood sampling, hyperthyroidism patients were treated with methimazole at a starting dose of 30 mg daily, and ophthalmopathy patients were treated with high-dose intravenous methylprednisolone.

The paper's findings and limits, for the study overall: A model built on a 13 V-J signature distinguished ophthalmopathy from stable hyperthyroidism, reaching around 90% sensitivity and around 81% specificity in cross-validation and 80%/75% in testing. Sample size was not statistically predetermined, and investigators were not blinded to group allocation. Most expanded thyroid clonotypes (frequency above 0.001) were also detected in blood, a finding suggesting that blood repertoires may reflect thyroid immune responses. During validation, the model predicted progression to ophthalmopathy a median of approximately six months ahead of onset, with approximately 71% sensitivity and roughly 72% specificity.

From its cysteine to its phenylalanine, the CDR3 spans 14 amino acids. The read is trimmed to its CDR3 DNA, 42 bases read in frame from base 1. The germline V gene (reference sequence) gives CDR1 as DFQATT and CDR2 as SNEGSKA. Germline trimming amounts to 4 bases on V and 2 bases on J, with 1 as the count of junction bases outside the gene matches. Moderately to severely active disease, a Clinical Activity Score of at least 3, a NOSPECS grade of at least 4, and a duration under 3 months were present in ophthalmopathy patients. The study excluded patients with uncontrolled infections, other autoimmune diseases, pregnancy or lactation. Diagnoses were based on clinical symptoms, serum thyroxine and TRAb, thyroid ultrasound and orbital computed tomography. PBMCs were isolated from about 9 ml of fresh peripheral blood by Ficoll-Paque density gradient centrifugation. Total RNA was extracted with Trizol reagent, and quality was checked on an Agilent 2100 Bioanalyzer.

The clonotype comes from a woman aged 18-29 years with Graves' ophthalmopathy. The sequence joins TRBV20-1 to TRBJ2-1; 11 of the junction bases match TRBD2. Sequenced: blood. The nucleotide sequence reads TGCAGTGCTATAGCGGGAGGGACCTACAATGAGCAGTTCTTC. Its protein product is CSAIAGGTYNEQFF.